This is a list of T cell receptor beta chains from one sample in a study of vaccination and CD4 T cells after COVID-19. A single record per CDR3 protein comes from TCRdb applying MiXCR to the PCR reads. The sample has about 16,000 distinct CDR3 sequences; around half are singletons. Antigen specificity for these receptors is unknown. Sequencing was performed on CD4+ T cells from blood, cultured in vitro, taken before SARS-CoV-2 vaccination. These receptors were collected from a human donor who had recovered from COVID-19. Both conserved end residues are part of each CDR3. Fields, in order: clone size, J gene, V gene, D gene, CDR3 length, CDR3 DNA, CDR3 protein. D genes are given only for firm matches. Not every row has a clone size; where given, it reads once, few, many or a size class.

size: -
J: TRBJ2-7
V: TRBV20-1
D: -
length: 14
DNA: TGCAGTGCCCAGGACACGGGCACGGGTGACGAGCAGTACTTC
CDR3: CSAQDTGTGDEQYF

size: -
J: TRBJ1-1
V: TRBV20-1
D: TRBD1
length: 17
DNA: TGCAGTGCTAGATATCCGGACAGGGGATCCCAGAACACTGAAGCTTTCTTT
CDR3: CSARYPDRGSQNTEAFF

size: -
J: TRBJ2-1
V: TRBV6-1
D: TRBD2
length: 13
DNA: TGTGCCAGCAGACTAGCGCCCAACAATGAGCAGTTCTTC
CDR3: CASRLAPNNEQFF

size: -
J: TRBJ1-6
V: TRBV28
D: -
length: 14
DNA: TGTGCCATTACAGGGAGAGGGATGGGTTCACCCCTCCACTTT
CDR3: CAITGRGMGSPLHF

size: -
J: TRBJ1-5
V: TRBV6-1
D: -
length: 15
DNA: TGTGCCAGCAGCCACCAACAGGATAGCAATCAGCCCCAGCATTTT
CDR3: CASSHQQDSNQPQHF

size: few
J: TRBJ2-1
V: TRBV7-2
D: -
length: 13
DNA: TGTGCCAGCGGGCCTAGAGGCTACAATGAGCAGTTCTTC
CDR3: CASGPRGYNEQFF

size: few
J: TRBJ2-5
V: TRBV6-1
D: -
length: 14
DNA: TGTGCCAGCAGTGAAAGAACTAGCCCACAGACCCAGTACTTC
CDR3: CASSERTSPQTQYF

size: few
J: TRBJ2-3
V: TRBV20-1
D: -
length: 12
DNA: TGCAGTGCTACACCGGGCACAGATACGCAGTATTTT
CDR3: CSATPGTDTQYF

size: -
J: TRBJ1-5
V: TRBV27
D: -
length: 15
DNA: TGTGCCAGCAGTTTCCAGCCAGGGCCCGGGTCGCCCCAGCATTTT
CDR3: CASSFQPGPGSPQHF

size: -
J: TRBJ2-1
V: TRBV5-4
D: -
length: 16
DNA: TGTGCCAGCAGCTTGACCGGGACTCCCTCCTACAATGAGCAGTTCTTC
CDR3: CASSLTGTPSYNEQFF

size: few
J: TRBJ1-5
V: TRBV15
D: TRBD1
length: 14
DNA: TGTGCCACCAGCAACCCCGAGGGGGCCCAGCCCCAGCATTTT
CDR3: CATSNPEGAQPQHF

size: -
J: TRBJ1-5
V: TRBV6-1
D: -
length: 14
DNA: TGTGCCAGCACCGGCGGGTTTCGGGGTCAGCCCCAGCATTTT
CDR3: CASTGGFRGQPQHF

size: -
J: TRBJ2-3
V: TRBV7-3
D: -
length: 17
DNA: TGTGCCAGCAGCTTACACCCCCCCGGGACTGGCACAGATACGCAGTATTTT
CDR3: CASSLHPPGTGTDTQYF

size: -
J: TRBJ1-6
V: TRBV6-5
D: -
length: 13
DNA: TGTGCCAGCAGTTACTCAGGGTTTGGACCCCTCCACTTT
CDR3: CASSYSGFGPLHF

size: few
J: TRBJ1-5
V: TRBV7-9
D: -
length: 15
DNA: TGTGCCAGCAGCTTAGCCGGGACGGAGGATCAGCCCCAGCATTTT
CDR3: CASSLAGTEDQPQHF

size: few
J: TRBJ1-1
V: TRBV7-2
D: -
length: 15
DNA: TGTGCCAGCAGCTTACTGCTTGCGGGACAAACCGAAGCTTTCTTT
CDR3: CASSLLLAGQTEAFF

size: once
J: TRBJ2-5
V: TRBV7-2
D: -
length: 15
DNA: TGTGCCAGCAGCTTAGGGACAGGGAGGGAGGAGACCCAGTACTTC
CDR3: CASSLGTGREETQYF

size: few
J: TRBJ2-2
V: TRBV20-1
D: TRBD2
length: 17
DNA: TGCAGTGCTAGAGATCTAGCGGGAGGACCGAACACCGGGGAGCTGTTTTTT
CDR3: CSARDLAGGPNTGELFF

size: -
J: TRBJ1-3
V: TRBV20-1
D: TRBD1
length: 15
DNA: TGCAGTGCTAGATGGACAGGGCTTGCGGGAAACACCATATATTTT
CDR3: CSARWTGLAGNTIYF

size: -
J: TRBJ2-5
V: TRBV21-1
D: -
length: 16
DNA: TGTGCCAGCAGCAAAGTCGGAGGCCTGGGCGGAGAGACCCAGTACTTC
CDR3: CASSKVGGLGGETQYF

size: -
J: TRBJ2-5
V: TRBV7-3
D: TRBD2
length: 15
DNA: TGTGCCAGCAGCTCTAGCGGGAGAGTGGTGGAGACCCAGTACTTC
CDR3: CASSSSGRVVETQYF

size: -
J: TRBJ2-5
V: TRBV28
D: -
length: 13
DNA: TGTGCCAGCAGTTCTACAGCAGGAGAGACCCAGTACTTC
CDR3: CASSSTAGETQYF

size: -
J: TRBJ2-5
V: TRBV7-9
D: -
length: 16
DNA: TGTGCCAGCAGCTTATTCCCTCTTCCAATTCAAGAGACCCAGTACTTC
CDR3: CASSLFPLPIQETQYF

size: -
J: TRBJ2-4
V: TRBV15
D: -
length: 14
DNA: TGTGCCACCAGCAGAGCTCGGGCGGGGCGTATTCAGTACTTC
CDR3: CATSRARAGRIQYF

size: -
J: TRBJ2-6
V: TRBV20-1
D: -
length: 16
DNA: TGCAGTGCATGGAGGGACAGTTACTCTGGGGCCAACGTCCTGACTTTC
CDR3: CSAWRDSYSGANVLTF

size: few
J: TRBJ1-1
V: TRBV6-1
D: -
length: 16
DNA: TGTGCCAGCAGTCAATGGAGGGAAGGGGTGAACACTGAAGCTTTCTTT
CDR3: CASSQWREGVNTEAFF

size: few
J: TRBJ1-2
V: TRBV25-1
D: -
length: 12
DNA: TGTGCCAGCAGTGATTTGGGCTATGGCTACACCTTC
CDR3: CASSDLGYGYTF

size: -
J: TRBJ1-6
V: TRBV11-2
D: -
length: 13
DNA: TGTGCCAGCAGCCTCCTCGGGTCCTCACCCCTCCACTTT
CDR3: CASSLLGSSPLHF

size: few
J: TRBJ1-5
V: TRBV6-5
D: -
length: 13
DNA: TGTGCCAGCAGTTACGGTAGCAATCAGCCCCAGCATTTT
CDR3: CASSYGSNQPQHF

size: few
J: TRBJ1-5
V: TRBV6-1
D: TRBD1
length: 14
DNA: TGTGCCAGATCCCGGGACAGAGGACGGCAGCCCCAGCATTTT
CDR3: CARSRDRGRQPQHF

size: -
J: TRBJ1-2
V: TRBV25-1
D: -
length: 11
DNA: TGTGCCAGCAGTGAATGGGAGGGCTACACCTTC
CDR3: CASSEWEGYTF

size: -
J: TRBJ1-5
V: TRBV30
D: TRBD1
length: 15
DNA: TGTGCCTGGAGTTCAGGACAGGGGGCTTTGCAGCCCCAGCATTTT
CDR3: CAWSSGQGALQPQHF

size: -
J: TRBJ2-3
V: TRBV19
D: -
length: 15
DNA: TGTGCCAGTGGTGGCCGGGAGAGGGAAACAGATACGCAGTATTTT
CDR3: CASGGRERETDTQYF

size: -
J: TRBJ2-5
V: TRBV5-1
D: -
length: 15
DNA: TGCGCCAGCGGTCCGTCGGAGGCCCCTATGGAGACCCAGTACTTC
CDR3: CASGPSEAPMETQYF

size: few
J: TRBJ2-7
V: TRBV20-1
D: TRBD1
length: 13
DNA: TGCAGTGCTAGAACGGACAGGGAAGGCGAGCAGTACTTC
CDR3: CSARTDREGEQYF

size: -
J: TRBJ1-5
V: TRBV30
D: TRBD1
length: 19
DNA: TGTGCCTGGAGTGTAAAGAGGGGGCCAGGACCGGGCCTCAATCAGCCCCAGCATTTT
CDR3: CAWSVKRGPGPGLNQPQHF

size: -
J: TRBJ2-7
V: TRBV1
D: -
length: 19
DNA: TGCACCAGCAGCCAAGATTTTATGAGACAGGGGCAGTCCGTCTACGAGCAGTACTTC
CDR3: CTSSQDFMRQGQSVYEQYF

size: -
J: TRBJ2-7
V: TRBV7-8
D: -
length: 16
DNA: TGTGCCAGCAGCTTAGTTTCTGGACGGTTTGCCTACGAGCAGTACTTC
CDR3: CASSLVSGRFAYEQYF

size: -
J: TRBJ2-2
V: TRBV6-1
D: -
length: 14
DNA: TGTGCCAGCAGGTGGGAGGAAGCCACCGGGGAGCTGTTTTTT
CDR3: CASRWEEATGELFF

size: once
J: TRBJ1-1
V: TRBV7-3
D: -
length: 15
DNA: TGTGCCAGCAGCTTACAAGAGGTCCCAAACACTGAAGCTTTCTTT
CDR3: CASSLQEVPNTEAFF

size: few
J: TRBJ2-5
V: TRBV19
D: -
length: 17
DNA: TGTGCCAGTAGTATCGGTTGGGGCAGGGTCCCCGGAGAGACCCAGTACTTC
CDR3: CASSIGWGRVPGETQYF

size: -
J: TRBJ1-5
V: TRBV6-1
D: -
length: 16
DNA: TGTGCCAGCAGTGAAGTAGGGTTTTGGAGCAATCAGCCCCAGCATTTT
CDR3: CASSEVGFWSNQPQHF